These 10 T cell receptor beta chains were sequenced from one sample in a study of cytomegalovirus exposure and HLA in healthy donors. The PCR made use of 60 Vbeta and 13 Jbeta primers. Sequenced by immunoSEQ multiplex PCR; TCRdb stores in-frame clones only, minus some. The repertoire has about 150,000 clones, about 75% of them found once; the top ten carry over 1.1%. The sample was PBMCs. All receptors derive from a young man in good health and CMV-seronegative.

The chain links TRBV27 to TRBJ2-1, with TRBD2 matching 9 bases. There are 13 residues in the CDR3. Germline trimming cut 3 bases from V and 9 bases from J; bases unmatched to any gene: 3. Germline loops: CDR1 MNHEY, CDR2 SMNVEV (reference sequence). The CDR3 bases are TGTGCCAGCAGTTTGGGTAGCGGGAGTGAGCAGTTCTTC. Amino acid sequence: CASSLGSGSEQFF.

The rearrangement joins TRBV5-1 to TRBJ1-2; weak D call: TRBD1 (5 bases). This CDR3 region has 13 residues. The germline CDR1 and CDR2 sequences are SGHRS and YFSETQ. Trimming left V 1 base short and J 6 bases short, with 10 bases between. CDR3 loop: CASSLIREDGYTF. Here the CDR3 DNA reads TGCGCCAGCAGCTTGATCAGGGAGGATGGCTACACCTTC. The full variable domain, in which reference TRBV5-1 and TRBJ1-2 provide the parts outside the CDR3, is KAGVTQTPRYLIKTRGQQVTLSCSPISGHRSVSWYQQTPGQGLQFLFEYFSETQRNKGNFPGRFSGRQFSNSRSEMNVSTLELGDSALYLCASSLIREDGYTFGSGTRLTVV.

The chain uses TRBV13 and TRBJ2-3, with 10 bases matching TRBD2. Germline assignment: CDR1 PRHDT and CDR2 FYEKMQ (reference sequence). The CDR3 has 17 amino acids. With V trimmed by 5 bases and J by 3 bases, 11 bases remained unmatched. The CDR3 region is CASSPHRLAGGTDTQYF. CDR3 nucleotides: TGTGCCAGCAGCCCACACCGACTAGCGGGTGGGACAGATACGCAGTATTTT.

This chain links TRBV5-1 with TRBJ2-5; 7 positions match TRBD2. The ends lost 5 bases at V and 2 bases at J; junction bases unmatched: 6. Germline CDR1 SGHRS, CDR2 YFSETQ. The CDR3 covers 14 residues. The CDR3 DNA sequence: TGCGCCAGCAGTCGCGGACTAGGACAAGAGACCCAGTACTTC. The encoded protein is CASSRGLGQETQYF.

This clone was seen only a few times. The chain links TRBV28 to TRBJ1-2, with 9 positions matching TRBD1. CDR1 is MDHEN and CDR2 is SYDVKM in the germline V gene. The V gene end was trimmed by 5 bases and the J gene end by 4 bases; junction bases not matched to a gene: 8. The CDR3 contains 15 residues. The CDR3: CASSNLRDRAYGYTF. The CDR3 coding sequence is TGTGCCAGCAGTAACCTCCGGGACAGGGCCTATGGCTACACCTTC.

The chain has TRBV11-2 and TRBJ2-7, with D possibly matching TRBD1 (6 bases). This CDR3 spans 14 amino acids. Trimming took 0 bases from V and 5 from J, leaving 11 bases between them. Per the germline V gene, CDR1 is SGHAT and CDR2 is FQNNGV. The CDR3 loop reads CASSLEIPGDEQYF. Written as DNA, the CDR3 is TGTGCCAGCAGCTTAGAAATTCCAGGGGACGAGCAGTACTTC.

This rearrangement joins TRBV27 to TRBJ1-4; no clear D. The CDR3 loop spans 15 amino acids. Trimming took off 6 bases at V and 4 bases at J, with 15 bases between the two ends. CDR1 MNHEY and CDR2 SMNVEV come from the germline V gene (reference sequence). The CDR3: CASSLTGWVNEKLFF. CDR3 DNA: TGTGCCAGCAGCCTGACGGGGTGGGTTAATGAAAAACTGTTTTTT.

V gene TRBV7-9 combines with J gene TRBJ2-6, with TRBD2 matching 9 bases. The CDR3 totals 18 residues. The junction had 8 bases not matched to a gene; V was cut back by 5 bases and J by 0 bases. The germline CDR1 and CDR2 sequences are SEHNR and FQNEAQ (reference sequence). CDR3 amino acids: CASSDPSGVSSGANVLTF. DNA for the CDR3: TGTGCCAGCAGCGACCCTAGCGGGGTTAGCTCTGGGGCCAACGTCCTGACTTTC.

The V call is TRBV18, the J call TRBJ2-7; 7 nucleotides align to TRBD2. The germline CDR1 and CDR2 sequences are KGHSH and LQKENI. The V and J ends lost 0 bases and 12 bases, in that order; junction bases with no gene match: 8. This CDR3 region has 13 residues. CDR3 coding DNA: TGTGCCAGCTCACCACCGAGTCGGGAGGTCTGGTACTTC. Protein sequence: CASSPPSREVWYF.

This chain joins TRBV19 and TRBJ2-1; 9 bases match TRBD2. Germline V gene lookup returns CDR1 LNHDA and CDR2 SQIVND (reference sequence). CDR3 length: 16 residues. The V gene end was trimmed by 6 bases and the J gene end by 5 bases; junction bases not matched to a gene: 11. The CDR3 DNA reads TGTGCCAGTAGCCCCGGGGGGGCTAGCGGGAACAATGAGCAGTTCTTC. Protein product: CASSPGGASGNNEQFF.